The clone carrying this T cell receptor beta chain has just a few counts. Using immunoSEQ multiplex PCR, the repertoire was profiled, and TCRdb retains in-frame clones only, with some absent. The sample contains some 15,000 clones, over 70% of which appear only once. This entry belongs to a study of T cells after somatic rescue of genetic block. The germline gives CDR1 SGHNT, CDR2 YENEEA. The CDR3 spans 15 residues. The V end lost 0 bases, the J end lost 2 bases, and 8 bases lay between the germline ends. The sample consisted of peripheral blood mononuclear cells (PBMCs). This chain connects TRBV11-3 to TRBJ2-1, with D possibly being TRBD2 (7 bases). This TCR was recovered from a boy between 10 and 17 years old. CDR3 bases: TGTGCCAGCAGCTTAGAGGGGGGGCCCTACAATGAGCAGTTCTTC. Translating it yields CASSLEGGPYNEQFF.